These T cell receptor beta chains were read from a single sample in a study of shared clonotypes between healthy human individuals. Assay: immunoSEQ multiplex PCR; the TCRdb copy retains only in-frame clones and omits some. In the table there are roughly 1,100,000 clones, approximately 72% of which are singletons. Specimen: memory CD4+ T cells sorted from blood. These receptors all stem from a man aged 18 to 30 in good health. Each CDR3 is given with its conserved first and last residue. The D gene is left open where the match is weak. The size of a clone is reported for some rows only, either as once, few or many, or as a class for expanded clones.

>TRBV15|TRBD2|once|TRBJ2-7
CATSRGRRTSGGDFYEQYF
TGTGCCACCAGCAGGGGACGGAGGACTAGCGGGGGGGATTTCTACGAGCAGTACTTC
>TRBV5-4|-|once|TRBJ2-5
CASSLAGGETQYF
TGTGCCAGCAGTTTAGCCGGTGGGGAGACCCAGTACTTC
>TRBV5-1|-|-|TRBJ1-1
CASRRNAQGPTEAFF
TGCGCCAGCAGAAGAAATGCACAGGGTCCCACTGAAGCTTTCTTT
>TRBV7-2|-|-|TRBJ2-7
CASSLEAGEFYEQYF
TGTGCCAGCAGCTTAGAGGCAGGGGAGTTCTACGAGCAGTACTTC
>TRBV10-1|-|-|TRBJ1-5
CASSEGSGNQPQHF
TGCGCCAGCAGTGAGGGGTCGGGCAATCAGCCCCAGCATTTT
>TRBV10-3|TRBD2|-|TRBJ2-1
CAISEYSSGANEQFF
TGTGCCATCAGTGAGTACTCTAGCGGGGCTAATGAGCAGTTCTTC
>TRBV4-1|TRBD1|few|TRBJ1-2
CASSQTSGQGHYGYTF
TGCGCCAGCAGTCAAACTTCAGGACAGGGACACTATGGCTACACCTTC
>TRBV30|TRBD1|-|TRBJ1-2
CAWADRARYGYTF
TGTGCCTGGGCGGACAGGGCTCGATATGGCTACACCTTC
>TRBV9|TRBD2|once|TRBJ2-1
CASSAHPPTSGGVNSYNEQFF
TGTGCCAGCAGCGCCCATCCCCCGACTAGCGGGGGGGTTAACTCCTACAATGAGCAGTTCTTC
>TRBV5-6|-|-|TRBJ2-7
CASSLDRWYEQYF
TGTGCCAGCAGCTTGGACAGGTGGTACGAGCAGTACTTC
>TRBV30|TRBD1|few|TRBJ1-6
CAWTTSGAGGGSPLHF
TGTGCCTGGACCACTTCGGGGGCAGGGGGCGGTTCACCCCTCCACTTT
>TRBV4-1|TRBD1|-|TRBJ1-4
CASGPGQGYEKLFF
TGCGCCAGCGGCCCGGGACAGGGGTATGAAAAACTGTTTTTT
>TRBV6-6|TRBD1|-|TRBJ2-2
CASTPGTGSSGELFF
TGTGCCAGCACCCCCGGGACAGGTTCTTCCGGGGAGCTGTTTTTT
>TRBV6-1|-|-|TRBJ2-5
CASKEMSETQYF
TGTGCCAGCAAAGAAATGTCAGAGACCCAGTACTTC
>TRBV6-5|TRBD1|-|TRBJ1-2
CASSDRGQDGYTF
TGTGCCAGCAGCGACAGGGGGCAAGATGGCTACACCTTC
>TRBV18|-|-|TRBJ2-7
CASSPLGKGAYEQYF
TGTGCCAGCTCACCATTGGGGAAGGGGGCCTACGAGCAGTACTTC
>TRBV5-1|TRBD2|many|TRBJ2-7
CASSPGGLAGGEQYF
TGCGCCAGCAGCCCTGGGGGACTAGCGGGAGGCGAGCAGTACTTC
>TRBV9|-|few|TRBJ2-5
CASSPGMLASQETQYF
TGTGCCAGCAGCCCAGGGATGTTGGCTAGCCAAGAGACCCAGTACTTC
>TRBV7-3|-|-|TRBJ2-1
CASSLVVGEQFF
TGTGCCAGCAGCTTAGTGGTCGGTGAGCAGTTCTTC
>TRBV7-2|-|-|TRBJ2-2
CASSDRPRVGELFF
TGTGCCAGCAGCGACCGGCCTCGGGTCGGGGAGCTGTTTTTT
>TRBV29-1|TRBD1|-|TRBJ2-6
CSVGGQGSGANVLTF
TGCAGCGTTGGGGGACAGGGATCTGGGGCCAACGTCCTGACTTTC
>TRBV27|TRBD1|few|TRBJ2-5
CASSPYRGETQYF
TGTGCCAGCAGTCCCTACAGGGGAGAGACCCAGTACTTC
>TRBV29-1|TRBD1|-|TRBJ1-2
CSVEDPDRASNYGYTF
TGCAGCGTTGAAGACCCGGACAGGGCCTCTAACTATGGCTACACCTTC
>TRBV5-1|-|-|TRBJ1-6
CASSLAGQSYNSPLHF
TGCGCCAGCAGCTTAGCTGGACAGTCTTATAATTCACCCCTCCACTTT
>TRBV4-2|-|-|TRBJ2-2
CASSQTKPGRTTGELFF
TGTGCCAGCAGCCAAACAAAACCGGGCCGGACAACCGGGGAGCTGTTTTTT
>TRBV5-6|-|-|TRBJ1-5
CASSFGGGGNQPQHF
TGTGCCAGCAGCTTCGGGGGAGGGGGCAATCAGCCCCAGCATTTT
>TRBV4-2|-|-|TRBJ1-1
CASSQGGGMNTEAFF
TGTGCCAGCAGCCAAGGGGGAGGGATGAACACTGAAGCTTTCTTT
>TRBV7-9|TRBD1|-|TRBJ2-3
CASSFPNRGLTDTQYF
TGTGCCAGCAGCTTCCCAAACAGGGGGCTAACAGATACGCAGTATTTT
>TRBV25-1|-|-|TRBJ2-3
CASSRALDTDTQYF
TGTGCCAGCAGTAGGGCCTTGGACACAGATACGCAGTATTTT
>TRBV11-2|-|-|TRBJ2-2
CASSPGEFGELFF
TGTGCCAGCAGCCCAGGCGAATTCGGGGAGCTGTTTTTT
>TRBV10-3|TRBD2|-|TRBJ2-1
CAISERVAGNGEQFF
TGTGCCATCAGTGAGAGAGTAGCGGGAAACGGTGAGCAGTTCTTC
>TRBV11-2|TRBD2|-|TRBJ2-5
CASSQLTSAETQYF
TGTGCCAGCAGCCAGTTGACTAGCGCCGAGACCCAGTACTTC
>TRBV10-3|TRBD1|-|TRBJ2-6
CAISEPGTAGANVLTF
TGTGCCATCAGTGAGCCCGGGACAGCTGGGGCCAACGTCCTGACTTTC
>TRBV11-2|-|-|TRBJ2-6
CASSFARGGGANVLTF
TGTGCCAGCAGCTTCGCTAGAGGGGGTGGGGCCAACGTCCTGACTTTC
>TRBV29-1|TRBD2|-|TRBJ2-1
CSVERGLAGQSEQFF
TGCAGCGTTGAACGGGGGCTAGCGGGACAGTCAGAGCAGTTCTTC
>TRBV5-1|-|-|TRBJ1-6
CASSLSGGERSPLHF
TGCGCCAGCAGCTTATCCGGAGGGGAACGTTCACCCCTCCACTTT
>TRBV11-2|TRBD2|-|TRBJ2-1
CASSLTGGEQFF
TGTGCCAGCAGCTTAACGGGGGGTGAGCAGTTCTTC
>TRBV30|-|-|TRBJ1-2
CAWGKGVGYTF
TGTGCCTGGGGCAAAGGGGTTGGCTACACCTTC
>TRBV2|-|-|TRBJ2-3
CASGLVDTQYF
TGTGCCAGCGGGCTGGTGGATACGCAGTATTTT
>TRBV7-9|-|-|TRBJ1-1
CASSQRNTEAFF
TGTGCCAGCAGTCAAAGGAACACTGAAGCTTTCTTT
>TRBV5-1|TRBD1|few|TRBJ2-7
CASSLEDRGQEQYF
TGCGCCAGCAGCTTGGAGGACAGGGGGCAAGAGCAGTACTTC